The source of this TCR beta chain is a study of control samples from healthy donors and cancer patients. Profiled with immunoSEQ multiplex PCR; TCRdb holds only in-frame clones, not every one. The sample includes over 80,000 clones, roughly 86% of them seen just once. The CDR3 extends over 17 amino acids. Unmatched junction bases numbered 3, after V lost 3 bases and J lost 0 bases. Germline V gene lookup returns CDR1 SQVTM and CDR2 ANQGSEA. This clonotype was sampled from a man aged 60 to 75 in good health. The V gene is TRBV29-1, the J gene TRBJ2-1; 15 bases map to TRBD2. Material for sequencing was blood. CDR3 amino acids: CSVEGLAGGGSYNEQFF. In DNA, the CDR3 is TGCAGCGTTGAGGGACTAGCGGGAGGTGGCTCCTACAATGAGCAGTTCTTC.